This TCR beta chain appears in the sequencing data of a study of blood T cell repertoires in COVID-19 (dated by TCRdb to 2018 to 2021). Study-wide context: Collaborator samples came from the United States, Italy and Spain and covered acute and convalescent phases of COVID-19. Where HLA class I and class II types were available, the types were taken from metadata supplied by the sample provider, not from assay-based typing. The repertoires were made available in a free public database intended to serve as a resource for research on the immune response to SARS-CoV-2. A de-identified subject ID, COVID-19 status, age in years and sex were almost always included in the sample metadata. The prospective study material was composed of cDNA or gDNA derived from T cells, B-cell-depleted T cells, or PBMCs. Samples were obtained from the ongoing ImmuneRACE study (first 160 participants) and from 1,254 subjects provided by 6 global collaborators. Deeply sampled blood TCRbeta repertoires from subjects exposed to, actively infected with, or recovered from COVID-19 were included in the dataset. Results and caveats for the whole study, not just this receptor: The quantity of clinical and demographic metadata differed by source and by participant and was supplied without curation.

The immunoSEQ Assay, a bias-controlled multiplex PCR, was used to amplify TCRbeta CDR3 regions from genomic DNA. The authors processed their data as follows. The number of nucleated cells in each sample was estimated from the amplification of reference gene primers within the assay. To quantify the absolute abundance of each unique TCRbeta CDR3 rearrangement, sequence reads were collapsed and filtered. For each sample, productive Simpson clonality was calculated as the square root of Simpson's diversity index across productive rearrangements. TCRdb carries this immuneACCESS record with in-frame sequences only. Its versions omit some clonotypes, under half of them owing to an unresolved V gene in the studies checked, with the rest unexplained. From that table come the V and J calls and clone size; the DNA was used to work out D and trimming. For this sample there are about 250,000 clones; 70% to 90% appear just once. The ten largest account for 3% to 3.5% of the sample.

The CDR3 contains 15 residues, cysteine and phenylalanine counted. Only the CDR3 part of the read is kept: 45 bases, read in frame from the first base. After removal of 4 bases from V and 8 bases from J, the junction retains 14 bases not matched to a gene. CDR1 and CDR2 are drawn from the germline V gene: SGDLS, YYNGEE. A remark on this clone: Its antigen is unknown. No base quality information exists; no much larger clone differs at one position.

Collaborating institutions collected whole blood in K2EDTA tubes following their own protocols. Collaborator samples were shipped for TCRbeta analysis as frozen whole blood, isolated PBMCs, or DNA extracted from either sample type. The chain joins TRBV9 to TRBJ1-2; 7 bases in between match TRBD1. The specimen sequenced was peripheral blood. The sequence came from a man between 18 and 35 years old with active or convalescent COVID-19. The nucleotides are TGTGCCAGCAGCCTTGGTACAGGGGCTCTGTGGGGCTACACCTTC. The resulting protein is CASSLGTGALWGYTF.